This TCR beta chain was obtained from a study of blood T cell repertoires in COVID-19. Study in general: T cells, B-cell-depleted T cells, or PBMCs supplied cDNA or gDNA.

Original handling: Quantification of nucleated cells was approximated via reference gene primer amplification. The data were produced by immunoSEQ multiplex PCR, yet TCRdb's version contains in-frame clones alone and is incomplete. V and J calls and clone size are given by that table; D and trimming were obtained from the DNA. The sample has about 54,000 clones, 80% to 90% seen once. After removal of 6 bases from V and 4 bases from J, the junction contained 10 bases not matched to a gene. The CDR3 runs to 15 residues. Germline CDR1 reads MDHEN; CDR2 reads SYDVKM. Material: peripheral blood. This receptor was identified in a man in his forties or fifties with active COVID-19. V and J are TRBV28 and TRBJ2-7, with 9 bases lining up with TRBD1. CDR3 in DNA: TGTGCCAGCAGCCTACAGGGGGCAGAAGCATACGAGCAGTACTTC. It translates to CASSLQGAEAYEQYF. The full variable domain, with the rest looked up from reference TRBV28 and TRBJ2-7, is DVKVTQSSRYLVKRTGEKVFLECVQDMDHENMFWYRQDPGLGLRLIYFSYDVKMKEKGDIPEGYSVSREKKERFSLILESASTNQTSMYLCASSLQGAEAYEQYFGPGTRLTVT.